Sequencing of this TCR beta chain was carried out in a study of blood T cell repertoires in COVID-19 (dated by TCRdb to the early 2020s). Some background on the complete study: Samples from collaborators originated in the United States, Italy and Spain and spanned both the acute and convalescent phases of COVID-19. The prospective study material was composed of cDNA or gDNA derived from T cells, B-cell-depleted T cells, or PBMCs. Subjects who had been exposed to COVID-19, were actively infected with it, or had recovered from it provided the deeply sampled blood TCRbeta repertoires that made up the dataset. A freely available public database, intended as a resource for researchers studying the immune response to SARS-CoV-2, is where the repertoires were released. The samples were drawn from two sources: the first 160 participants of the ongoing ImmuneRACE study, and some 1,300 subjects contributed by 6 global collaborators. The sample metadata nearly always contained a de-identified subject ID, COVID-19 status, age in years and sex. HLA class I and class II types, where available, came from metadata supplied by the sample provider rather than from assay-based typing.

Broad study findings and their caveats: Clinical and demographic metadata were provided uncurated, with the amount varying by source and participant.

Each collaborating institution followed its own protocols to collect whole blood in K2EDTA tubes. For TCRbeta analysis, collaborators shipped samples in one of three forms: frozen whole blood, isolated PBMCs, or DNA extracted from either of those sample types. From the cysteine through the phenylalanine, the CDR3 covers 14 amino acids. Only the CDR3 portion is preserved as DNA: 42 bases, with reading frame beginning at the first base. Cut back by 1 base and 2 bases, the V and J ends lie 8 bases apart. The germline V gene specifies LGHNA as CDR1 and YSLEER as CDR2. TCRbeta CDR3 regions were amplified from genomic DNA by means of the immunoSEQ Assay, a bias-controlled multiplex PCR. In the authors' own workflow: The number of nucleated cells in each sample was estimated from the amplification of reference gene primers within the assay. To quantify the absolute abundance of each unique TCRbeta CDR3 rearrangement, sequence reads were collapsed and filtered. For each sample, productive Simpson clonality was calculated by taking the square root of Simpson's diversity index across productive rearrangements. TCRdb holds this immuneACCESS table with in-frame rearrangements only. Some clones are missing; in checked studies, unresolved V genes explain under half, and the rest has no known cause. The DNA gave D and trimming, while V, J and clone size come from that table. The sample table holds 150,000 to 200,000 clones, of which about 80% were seen once. The leading ten clones occupy 6.5% to 8% of the sample.

About this clone itself: Which antigen it targets is not known. One base away there is no much larger clone; base qualities are not given.

The rearrangement joined TRBV4-3 to TRBJ1-2; tentative D gene TRBD1, with 5 bases matching. The specimen sequenced was peripheral blood. The TCR sequence derives from a man in his 70s with active or convalescent COVID-19. The CDR3 protein sequence reads: CASSQVQGNYGYTF. The nucleotide sequence reads TGCGCCAGCAGCCAAGTCCAGGGAAACTATGGCTACACCTTC.